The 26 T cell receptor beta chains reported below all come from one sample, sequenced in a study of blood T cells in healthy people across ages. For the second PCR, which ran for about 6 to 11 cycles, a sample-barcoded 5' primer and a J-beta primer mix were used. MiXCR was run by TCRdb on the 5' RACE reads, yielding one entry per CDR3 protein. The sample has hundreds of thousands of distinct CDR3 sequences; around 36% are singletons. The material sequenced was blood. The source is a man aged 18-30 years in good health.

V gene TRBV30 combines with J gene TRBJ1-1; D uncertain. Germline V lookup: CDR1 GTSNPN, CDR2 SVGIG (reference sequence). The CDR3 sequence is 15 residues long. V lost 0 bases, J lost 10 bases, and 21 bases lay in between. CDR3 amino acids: CAWSVLRTSSDGAFF. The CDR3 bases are TGTGCCTGGAGTGTATTACGAACCTCTTCGGATGGAGCTTTCTTT. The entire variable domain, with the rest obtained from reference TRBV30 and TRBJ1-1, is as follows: SQTIHQWPATLVQPVGSPLSLECTVEGTSNPNLYWYRQAAGRGLQLLFYSVGIGQISSEVPQNLSASRPQDRQFILSSKKLLLSDSGFYLCAWSVLRTSSDGAFFGQGTRLTVV.

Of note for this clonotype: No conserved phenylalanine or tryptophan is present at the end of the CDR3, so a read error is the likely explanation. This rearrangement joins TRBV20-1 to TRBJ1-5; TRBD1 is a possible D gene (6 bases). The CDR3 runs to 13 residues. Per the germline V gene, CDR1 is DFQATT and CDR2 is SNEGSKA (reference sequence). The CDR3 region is CSARCRGNQHQHY. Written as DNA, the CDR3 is TGCAGTGCTAGATGCAGGGGCAATCAGCACCAGCATTAT.

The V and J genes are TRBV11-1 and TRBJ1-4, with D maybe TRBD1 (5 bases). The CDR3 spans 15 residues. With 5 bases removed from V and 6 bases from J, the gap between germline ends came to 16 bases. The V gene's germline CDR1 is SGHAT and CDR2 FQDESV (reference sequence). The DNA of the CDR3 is TGTGCCAGCAGCCCCGGGGCCCCAGGCGATGAAAAACTGTTTTTT. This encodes CASSPGAPGDEKLFF.

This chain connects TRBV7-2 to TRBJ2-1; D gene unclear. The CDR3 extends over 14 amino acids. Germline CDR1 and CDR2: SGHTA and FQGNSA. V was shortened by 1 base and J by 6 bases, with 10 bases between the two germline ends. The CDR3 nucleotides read TGTGCCAGCAGCTTAGTTCTCCAGCCCAATGAGCAGTTCTTC. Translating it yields CASSLVLQPNEQFF.

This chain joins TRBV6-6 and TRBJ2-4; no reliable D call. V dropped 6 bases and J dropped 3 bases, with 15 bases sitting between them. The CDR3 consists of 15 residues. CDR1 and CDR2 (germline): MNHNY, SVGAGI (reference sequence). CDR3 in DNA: TGTGCCAGCAGCCAGCTAGTAATTGGCAAAAACATTCAGTACTTC. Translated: CASSQLVIGKNIQYF.

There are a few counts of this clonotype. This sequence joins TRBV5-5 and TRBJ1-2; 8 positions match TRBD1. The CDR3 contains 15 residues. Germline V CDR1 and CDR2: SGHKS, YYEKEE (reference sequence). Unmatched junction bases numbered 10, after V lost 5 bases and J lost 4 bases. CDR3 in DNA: TGTGCCAGCAGGCTTAGACAGGGGTCCCCCTATGGCTACACCTTC. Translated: CASRLRQGSPYGYTF.

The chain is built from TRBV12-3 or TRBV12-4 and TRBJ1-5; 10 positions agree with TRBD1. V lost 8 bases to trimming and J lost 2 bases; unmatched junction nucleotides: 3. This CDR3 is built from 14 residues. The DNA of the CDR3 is TGTGCCAGCCGCGGGACAGGGGGCAATCAGCCCCAGCATTTT. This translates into CASRGTGGNQPQHF.

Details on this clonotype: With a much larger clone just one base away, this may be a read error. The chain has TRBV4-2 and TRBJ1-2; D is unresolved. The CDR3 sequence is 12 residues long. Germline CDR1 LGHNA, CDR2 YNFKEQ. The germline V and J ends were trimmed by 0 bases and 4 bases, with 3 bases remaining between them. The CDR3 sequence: CASSQDAYGYTF. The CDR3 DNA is TGTGCCAGCAGCCAAGATGCCTATGGCTACACCTTC.

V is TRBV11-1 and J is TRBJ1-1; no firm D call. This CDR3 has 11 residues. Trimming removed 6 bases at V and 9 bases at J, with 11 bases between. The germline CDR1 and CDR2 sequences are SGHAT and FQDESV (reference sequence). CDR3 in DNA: TGTGCCAGCAGACAGAGTAATAAAGCTTTCTTT. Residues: CASRQSNKAFF. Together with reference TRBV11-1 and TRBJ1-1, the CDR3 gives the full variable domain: EAEVAQSPRYKITEKSQAVAFWCDPISGHATLYWYRQILGQGPELLVQFQDESVVDDSQLPKDRFSAERLKGVDSTLKIQPAELGDSAMYLCASRQSNKAFFGQGTRLTVV.

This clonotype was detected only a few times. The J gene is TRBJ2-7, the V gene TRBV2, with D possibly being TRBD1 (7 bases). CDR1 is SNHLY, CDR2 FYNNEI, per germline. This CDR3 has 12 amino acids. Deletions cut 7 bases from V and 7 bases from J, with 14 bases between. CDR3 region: CASIRRGLEQYF. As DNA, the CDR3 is TGTGCCAGCATTCGGAGGGGGCTAGAGCAGTACTTC.

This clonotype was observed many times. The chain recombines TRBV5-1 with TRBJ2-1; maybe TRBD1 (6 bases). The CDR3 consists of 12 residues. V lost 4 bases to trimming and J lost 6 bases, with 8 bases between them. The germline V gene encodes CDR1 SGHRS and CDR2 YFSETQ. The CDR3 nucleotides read TGCGCCAGCAGCCAACAGGGCAATGAGCAGTTCTTC. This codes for CASSQQGNEQFF.

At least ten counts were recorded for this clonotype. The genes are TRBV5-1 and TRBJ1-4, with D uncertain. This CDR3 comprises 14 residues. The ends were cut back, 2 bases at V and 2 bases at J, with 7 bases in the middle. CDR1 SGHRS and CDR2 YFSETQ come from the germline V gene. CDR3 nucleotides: TGCGCCAGCAGCTTAGCCGGGACTAATGAAAAACTGTTTTTT. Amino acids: CASSLAGTNEKLFF.

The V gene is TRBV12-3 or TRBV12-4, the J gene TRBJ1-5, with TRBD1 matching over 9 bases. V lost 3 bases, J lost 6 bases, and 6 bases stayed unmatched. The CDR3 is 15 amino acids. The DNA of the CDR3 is TGTGCCAGCAGTTTTGTACAGGGGGCGTCTCAGCCCCAGCATTTT. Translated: CASSFVQGASQPQHF.

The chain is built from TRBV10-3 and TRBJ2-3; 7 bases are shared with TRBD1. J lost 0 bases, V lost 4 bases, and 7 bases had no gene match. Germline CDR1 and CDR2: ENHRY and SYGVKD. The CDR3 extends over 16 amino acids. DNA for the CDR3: TGTGCCATCAGTGCCAATCAGGGGGACAGCACAGATACGCAGTATTTT. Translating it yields CAISANQGDSTDTQYF.

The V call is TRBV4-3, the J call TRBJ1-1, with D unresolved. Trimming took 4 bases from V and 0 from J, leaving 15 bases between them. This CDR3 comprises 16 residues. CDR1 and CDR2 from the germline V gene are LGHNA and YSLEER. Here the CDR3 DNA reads TGCGCCAGCAGCCGGAGCCAGATGGACCTGAACACTGAAGCTTTCTTT. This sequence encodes CASSRSQMDLNTEAFF.

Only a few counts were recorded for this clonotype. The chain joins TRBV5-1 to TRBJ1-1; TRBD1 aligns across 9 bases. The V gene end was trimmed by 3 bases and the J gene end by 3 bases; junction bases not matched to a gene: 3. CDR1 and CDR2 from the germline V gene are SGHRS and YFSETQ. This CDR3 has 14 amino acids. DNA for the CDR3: TGCGCCAGCAGCTGGACAGGGGTCGACACTGAAGCTTTCTTT. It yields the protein CASSWTGVDTEAFF.

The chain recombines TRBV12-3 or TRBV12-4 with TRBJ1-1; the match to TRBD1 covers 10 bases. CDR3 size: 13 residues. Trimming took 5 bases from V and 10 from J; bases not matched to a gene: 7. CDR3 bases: TGTGCCAGCAGTATCCTGACAGGGGGCATAGCTTTCTTT. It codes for CASSILTGGIAFF.

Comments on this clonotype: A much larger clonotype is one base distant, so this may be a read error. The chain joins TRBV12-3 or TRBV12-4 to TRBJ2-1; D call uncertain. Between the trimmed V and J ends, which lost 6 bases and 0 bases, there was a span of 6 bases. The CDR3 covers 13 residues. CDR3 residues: CASRGCSYNEQFF. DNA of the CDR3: TGTGCCAGCAGGGGGTGCTCCTACAATGAGCAGTTCTTC.

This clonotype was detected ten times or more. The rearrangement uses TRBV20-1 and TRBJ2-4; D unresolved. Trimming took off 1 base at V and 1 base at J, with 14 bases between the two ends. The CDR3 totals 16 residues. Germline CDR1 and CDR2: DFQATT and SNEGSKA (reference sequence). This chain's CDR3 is CSARGVEVSAKNIQYF. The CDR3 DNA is TGCAGTGCTAGAGGGGTTGAAGTCTCTGCCAAAAACATTCAGTACTTC.

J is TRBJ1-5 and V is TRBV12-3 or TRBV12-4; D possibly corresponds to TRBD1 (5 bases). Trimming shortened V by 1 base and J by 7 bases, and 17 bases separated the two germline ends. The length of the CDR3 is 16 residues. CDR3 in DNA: TGTGCCAGCAGTTTAGGGGGACTGAAGGCTGGCCAGCCCCAGCATTTT. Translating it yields CASSLGGLKAGQPQHF.

CDR3 sequence (DNA): TGTGCCAGCAGTCCAGGACAGGGGCCCCTCTATGGCTACACCTTC. This sequence encodes CASSPGQGPLYGYTF. This chain uses TRBV6-5 with TRBJ1-2, with 9 bases matching TRBD1. Germline V gene lookup returns CDR1 MNHEY and CDR2 SVGAGI. Trimming took 5 bases from V and 4 from J; bases not matched to a gene: 8. This CDR3 is 15 amino acids long.

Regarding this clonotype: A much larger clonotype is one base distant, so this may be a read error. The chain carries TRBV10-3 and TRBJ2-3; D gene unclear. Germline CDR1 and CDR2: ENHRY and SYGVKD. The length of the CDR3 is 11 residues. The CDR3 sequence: CATLAGDTRYF. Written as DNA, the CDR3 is TGTGCCACCTTAGCAGGAGATACGCGGTATTTT.

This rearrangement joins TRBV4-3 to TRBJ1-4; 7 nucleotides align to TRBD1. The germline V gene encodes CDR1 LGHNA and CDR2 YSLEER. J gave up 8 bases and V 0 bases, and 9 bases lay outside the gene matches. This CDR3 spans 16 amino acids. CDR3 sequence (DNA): TGCGCCAGCAGCCAAGATCCAGGGGGGCGAGGAGAAAAACTGTTTTTT. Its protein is CASSQDPGGRGEKLFF.

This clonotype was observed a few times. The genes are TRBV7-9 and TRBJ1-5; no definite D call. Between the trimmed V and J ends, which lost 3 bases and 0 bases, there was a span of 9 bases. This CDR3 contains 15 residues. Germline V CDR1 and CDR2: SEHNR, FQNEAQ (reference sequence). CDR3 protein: CASSLADLSNQPQHF. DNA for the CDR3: TGTGCCAGCAGCTTGGCGGACCTTAGCAATCAGCCCCAGCATTTT.

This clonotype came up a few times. CDR3 loop: CASSQLVVPPYNEQFF. The CDR3 coding sequence is TGCGCCAGCAGCCAACTTGTCGTACCCCCCTACAATGAGCAGTTCTTC. The V gene is TRBV4-3, the J gene TRBJ2-1; unclear D gene. Germline CDR1 and CDR2: LGHNA and YSLEER. The CDR3 totals 16 residues. The germline V and J ends were trimmed by 2 bases and 2 bases, with 13 bases remaining between them.

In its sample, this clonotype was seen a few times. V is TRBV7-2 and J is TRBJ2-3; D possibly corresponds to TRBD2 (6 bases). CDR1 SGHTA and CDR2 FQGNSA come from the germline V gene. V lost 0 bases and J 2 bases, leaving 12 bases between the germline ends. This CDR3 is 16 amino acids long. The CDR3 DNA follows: TGTGCCAGCAGCTTAGCGTCGGCGGGGAACACAGATACGCAGTATTTT. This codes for CASSLASAGNTDTQYF.